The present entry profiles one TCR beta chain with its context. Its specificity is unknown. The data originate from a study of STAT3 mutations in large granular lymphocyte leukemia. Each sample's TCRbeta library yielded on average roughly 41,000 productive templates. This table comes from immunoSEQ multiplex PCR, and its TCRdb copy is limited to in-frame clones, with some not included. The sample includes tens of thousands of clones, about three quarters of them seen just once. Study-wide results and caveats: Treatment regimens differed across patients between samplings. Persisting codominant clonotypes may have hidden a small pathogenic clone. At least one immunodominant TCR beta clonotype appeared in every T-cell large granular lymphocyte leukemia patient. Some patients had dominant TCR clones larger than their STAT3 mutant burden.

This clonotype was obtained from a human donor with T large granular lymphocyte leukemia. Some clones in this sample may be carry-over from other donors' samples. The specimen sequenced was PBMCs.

Here the CDR3 reads CASSPVGDSAPLHF. CDR3 coding DNA: TGTGCCAGCAGCCCAGTGGGGGATAGCGCTCCCCTCCACTTT. The V gene is TRBV7-9, the J gene TRBJ1-6; possibly TRBD1 for D (5 bases). CDR3 length equals 14 residues. V was pared by 5 bases and J by 13 bases, with 18 bases between. Germline V gene data show CDR1 as SEHNR and CDR2 as FQNEAQ (reference sequence).